Detailed here is one TCR beta chain. Its matching antigen is unknown. CDR3 length equals 14 residues. Between the trimmed V and J ends, which lost 5 bases and 2 bases, there was a span of 12 bases. In germline, CDR1 is SNHLY, CDR2 FYNNEI. These data originate in a study of post-analysis software for immune sequencing data. Researchers reported that TCR beta cDNA libraries carried unique molecular identifiers. Once roughly 0.85 to 11 million T cells were used, roughly 500,000 cDNA molecules resulted. TCRdb passed the PCR reads through MiXCR, listing each CDR3 protein once. The sample records more than 500,000 distinct CDR3 sequences, approximately 31% being singletons. General study points: Controls showed lower frequencies than patients for five TRBV segments, and TRBV5-6, TRBV5-1 and TRBV20-1 were among these.

The origin of this receptor is a girl aged 2 to 17 with multiple sclerosis. The sample taken for sequencing was blood. V is TRBV2 and J is TRBJ2-5, with TRBD1 as a possible D gene (5 bases). The CDR3 spells CASSHRTPQETQYF. The DNA for the CDR3 is TGTGCCAGCAGTCACCGGACACCTCAAGAGACCCAGTACTTC.